This record covers a single T cell receptor beta chain. These data are taken from a study of blood T cell repertoires in COVID-19. Assay: immunoSEQ multiplex PCR; the TCRdb copy retains only in-frame clones and omits some. Among approximately 270,000 clones, roughly 88% were seen once, and the ten largest hold over 1.1%. The V and J ends lost 2 bases and 5 bases respectively, with 15 bases between them. This CDR3 comprises 15 residues. Germline V CDR1 and CDR2: SGHTA, FQGTGA. This receptor was obtained from a man aged 80 or over with acute or convalescent COVID-19. The genes are TRBV7-3 and TRBJ2-5; a possible D gene is TRBD1 (5 bases). The source material was peripheral blood. The CDR3 here is CASSLSQGFGETQYF. The CDR3 coding sequence is TGTGCCAGCAGCTTATCCCAGGGCTTTGGGGAGACCCAGTACTTC.